The T cell receptor (beta chain) described here comes from a study of T cell responses to AZD1222 COVID-19 vaccine. Study results and caveats: Two AZD1222 doses significantly raised spike-specific TCR breadth and depth over controls. AZD1222 recipients seropositive at baseline numbered only five to seven.

Clones were read by immunoSEQ multiplex PCR, and TCRdb kept only the in-frame ones, dropping some. The table records about 120,000 clones, about 93% of them present only once. This CDR3 region has 14 residues. V was pared by 8 bases and J by 0 bases, with 13 bases between. The V gene's germline CDR1 is MNHEY and CDR2 SVGAGI. A word on this clone: Its specificity is unknown.

This sample comprised peripheral blood, obtained 28 days after the second AZD1222 dose. The clonotype comes from an adult who received the AZD1222 COVID-19 vaccine. The gene calls are TRBV6-5 and TRBJ1-2; D is possibly TRBD1 (5 bases). CDR3 amino acids: CASARQIANYGYTF. The CDR3 DNA follows: TGTGCCAGCGCTAGACAGATAGCTAACTATGGCTACACCTTC.